The 10 T cell receptor beta chains below were found in one sample sequenced in a study of early T cells in non-severe SARS-CoV-2 infection. TCRdb used MiXCR to reprocess the 5' RACE reads, holding one entry per CDR3 protein. This sample has about 61,000 distinct CDR3 sequences, with around 13% found just once. The sample here was whole blood, taken at baseline. These receptors were collected from an adult who was a healthcare worker with PCR-confirmed SARS-CoV-2 infection or an uninfected control (not recorded which). The donor label of this sample is uncertain.

This clonotype appeared many times. The chain combines TRBV6-6 with TRBJ2-2, with TRBD1 as a possible D gene (6 bases). The CDR3 loop spans 15 amino acids. V gave up 5 bases and J gave up 4 bases, with 14 bases separating them. Germline V lookup: CDR1 MNHNY, CDR2 SVGAGI (reference sequence). Written as DNA, the CDR3 is TGTGCCAGCAGTCGTCGGACAGACGTCACCGGGGAGCTGTTTTTT. It codes for CASSRRTDVTGELFF.

This clonotype has a handful of counts. J is TRBJ2-7 and V is TRBV24-1, with 9 bases that match TRBD1. CDR1 is KGHDR and CDR2 is SFDVKD in the germline V gene. This CDR3 is built from 16 residues. V trimming: 3 bases; J trimming: 3 bases; junction bases outside the gene matches: 8. As DNA, the CDR3 is TGTGCCACCAGTGATCTGGGGACAGGGACTATCTACGAGCAGTACGTC. Its protein is CATSDLGTGTIYEQYV.

This clonotype occurred a few times. V gene TRBV29-1 combines with J gene TRBJ1-1; unclear D gene. Germline lookup yields CDR1 SQVTM and CDR2 ANQGSEA. Trimming shortened V by 3 bases and J by 8 bases, and 13 bases separated the two germline ends. CDR3 length equals 12 residues. For the CDR3, the DNA is TGCAGCGTTGAGTTTTACCGGAGAGAAGCTTTCTTT. This translates into CSVEFYRREAFF.

This clonotype appeared many times. J is TRBJ1-5 and V is TRBV19, with 8 bases lining up with TRBD1. Germline V gene sequence: CDR1 LNHDA, CDR2 SQIVND (reference sequence). V lost 3 bases, J lost 6 bases, and 10 bases stayed unmatched. This CDR3 region has 16 residues. CDR3 sequence reads: CASSMFAGTGRQPQHF. The CDR3 coding sequence is TGTGCCAGTAGTATGTTCGCAGGGACAGGCCGTCAGCCCCAGCATTTT. Full variable domain (missing parts from reference TRBV19 and TRBJ1-5): DGGITQSPKYLFRKEGQNVTLSCEQNLNHDAMYWYRQDPGQGLRLIYYSQIVNDFQKGDIAEGYSVSREKKESFPLTVTSAQKNPTAFYLCASSMFAGTGRQPQHFGDGTRLSIL.

This clonotype was seen many times. The chain couples TRBV6-6 to TRBJ1-1; 7 nucleotides align to TRBD1. The germline V gene has CDR1 MNHNY and CDR2 SVGAGI (reference sequence). V dropped 2 bases and J dropped 3; count of bases not matched to a gene: 3. The CDR3 has 14 amino acids. The CDR3 loop is CASSYSQGDTEAFF. CDR3 in DNA: TGTGCCAGCAGTTACAGCCAGGGGGACACTGAAGCTTTCTTT.

This clonotype was recorded many times. J is TRBJ2-7 and V is TRBV7-8, with D possibly matching TRBD1 (6 bases). This CDR3 has 15 residues. The V gene lost 5 bases and the J gene lost 6 bases, with 20 bases spanning the gap. Germline-derived CDR1 and CDR2 are SGHVS and FQNEAQ. The CDR3 DNA follows: TGTGCCAGCAGCCCCTTGAGGTACAGGGCCTCCGAGCAGTACGTC. Protein sequence: CASSPLRYRASEQYV.

DNA for the CDR3: TGTGCCAGCAGTTACGGTGGGACAGGAGGTCGGGGGGAGCTGTTTTTT. Protein sequence: CASSYGGTGGRGELFF. The V call is TRBV6-5, the J call TRBJ2-2, with 8 bases matching TRBD1. The CDR3 is 16 amino acids. The junction had 10 bases not matched to a gene; V was cut back by 2 bases and J by 8 bases. In germline, CDR1 is MNHEY, CDR2 SVGAGI.

V gene TRBV18 combines with J gene TRBJ2-1, with D maybe TRBD2 (6 bases). CDR1 and CDR2 from the germline V gene are KGHSH and LQKENI. V lost 3 bases and J 5 bases, leaving 17 bases between the germline ends. The CDR3 extends over 16 amino acids. For the CDR3, the DNA is TGTGCCAGCTCACCCCTGGCCGGGACTTTTAACAATGAGCAGTTCTTC. Protein sequence: CASSPLAGTFNNEQFF.

This clonotype was seen ten or more times. The chain links TRBV19 to TRBJ1-2, with a tentative D call TRBD1 (5 bases). With 7 bases removed from V and 8 bases from J, the gap between germline ends came to 11 bases. CDR1 is LNHDA, CDR2 SQIVND, per germline (reference sequence). There are 11 residues in the CDR3. The CDR3 is CASKTGEGYTF. As DNA, the CDR3 is TGTGCCAGTAAAACAGGCGAGGGCTACACCTTC.

This sequence joins TRBV11-2 and TRBJ2-7; D not certain. The V gene lost 3 bases and the J gene lost 0 bases, with 6 bases spanning the gap. CDR3 length equals 13 residues. CDR1 and CDR2 from the germline V gene are SGHAT and FQNNGV. CDR3 residues: CASSFPGSYEQYV. The CDR3 bases are TGTGCCAGCAGCTTTCCGGGCTCCTACGAGCAGTACGTC.